The T cell receptor beta chain under discussion was sequenced for a study of blood T cell repertoires in COVID-19. In the study overall: PBMCs, B-cell-depleted T cells, or T cells provided the cDNA or gDNA that made up the material.

This CDR3 is built from 14 residues. The V gene's germline CDR1 is SNHLY and CDR2 FYNNEI. V lost 5 bases and J lost 6; bases outside the gene matches: 7. Source study methods: Amplification of reference gene primers provided the estimated nucleated cell counts. Using immunoSEQ multiplex PCR, the repertoire was profiled, and TCRdb retains in-frame clones only, with some absent. V, J and clone size are taken as reported in that table, and D and trimming were inferred from the DNA itself. In the table there are approximately 210,000 clones, 80% to 90% of which are singletons. Sequenced: peripheral blood. The receptor comes from a man aged 50 to 59 with COVID-19, enrolled during active disease. The chain is built from TRBV2 and TRBJ2-1, with TRBD2 identical over 7 bases. CDR3 sequence: CASSLGLEPNEQFF. CDR3 coding DNA: TGTGCCAGCAGTCTTGGACTAGAACCCAATGAGCAGTTCTTC. Based on the CDR3 plus reference TRBV2 and TRBJ2-1, the full variable domain is EPEVTQTPSHQVTQMGQEVILRCVPISNHLYFYWYRQILGQKVEFLVSFYNNEISEKSEIFDDQFSVERPDGSNFTLKIRSTKLEDSAMYFCASSLGLEPNEQFFGPGTRLTVL.